A single sample is the source of the 9 T cell receptor beta chains below, sequenced in a study of blood T cells in healthy people across ages (dated by TCRdb to about 2015). Library construction relied on 5' RACE. TCRdb lists the instrument as Illumina HiSeq 2500. A second roughly 6 to 12 cycle PCR used a sample-barcoded 5' primer and a J-beta primer mix. The public reads were run again by TCRdb, first through fastp at Q25 and then through MiXCR, and only productive beta chains were kept. Under each unique CDR3 protein, matching rows form one entry showing the most common genes and DNA. Across this sample there are about 730,000 distinct CDR3 sequences, with roughly 43% seen only once. The biggest ten clones account for 20% to 25% of the sample. The sequenced sample was blood. These receptors were collected from a woman in her fifties or sixties in good health.

This clonotype was seen a few times. The chain uses TRBV3-1 and TRBJ1-4; no reliable D call. CDR1 is LGHDT, CDR2 YNNKEL, per germline (reference sequence). The V end lost 0 bases, the J end lost 3 bases, and 2 bases lay between the germline ends. The CDR3 contains 13 residues. CDR3 sequence reads: CASSQEANEKLFF. The CDR3 DNA is TGTGCCAGCAGCCAAGAAGCTAATGAAAAACTGTTTTTT.

This clonotype occurred a few times. The J gene is TRBJ1-1, the V gene TRBV6-2 or TRBV6-3; unclear D gene. CDR3 length: 14 amino acids. V gave up 0 bases and J gave up 3 bases, with 8 bases separating them. Per the germline V gene, CDR1 is MNHEY and CDR2 is SVGEGT. The CDR3 spells CASSYSGHDTEAFF. CDR3 coding DNA: TGTGCCAGCAGTTACTCGGGTCATGACACTGAAGCTTTCTTT.

This clonotype was seen a few times. This chain links TRBV15 with TRBJ2-5; D unclear. V lost 1 base and J lost 0, with 9 bases in between. This CDR3 is 15 amino acids long. Germline CDR1 is LNHNV and CDR2 is YYDKDF (reference sequence). The CDR3 loop is CATSRVVAYQETQYF. CDR3 coding DNA: TGTGCCACCAGCAGAGTCGTCGCGTACCAAGAGACCCAGTACTTC. Full variable domain (remainder filled in from reference TRBV15 and TRBJ2-5): DAMVIQNPRYQVTQFGKPVTLSCSQTLNHNVMYWYQQKSSQAPKLLFHYYDKDFNNEADTPDNFQSRRPNTSFCFLDIRSPGLGDTAMYLCATSRVVAYQETQYFGPGTRLLVL.

Notes on this clonotype: A much bigger clone sits one base away, suggesting this may be a read error. The gene calls are TRBV20-1 and TRBJ2-4, with D tentatively TRBD1 (5 bases). TRBJ2-5 matches the DNA end more closely, so the J call is doubtful. Germline V CDR1 and CDR2: DFQATT, SNEGSKA (reference sequence). The length of the CDR3 is 14 residues. CDR3 amino acids: CSARGAGRAETQYF. For the CDR3, the DNA is TGCAGTGCTAGAGGGGCAGGGCGTGCAGAGACCCAGTACTTC.

The J gene is TRBJ2-4, the V gene TRBV6-2 or TRBV6-3, with 10 bases lining up with TRBD1. The DNA end favors TRBJ2-7, so the J call may be wrong. CDR1 and CDR2 from the germline V gene are MNHEY and SVGEGT. There are 17 residues in the CDR3. The CDR3 region has the DNA TGTGCCAGCAGTTACTCGGGTGGGACAGGGGACTCCTACGAGCAGTACTTC. Protein: CASSYSGGTGDSYEQYF.

This clonotype showed up just once. The CDR3 DNA reads TGTGCCACCAGTGTAGGGGCCAAAAACATTCAGTACTTC. It yields the protein CATSVGAKNIQYF. V usage is TRBV24-1 and J usage is TRBJ2-4; D is unclear. V lost 5 bases and J lost 1, with 5 bases in between. Looked up from germline, CDR1 is KGHDR and CDR2 is SFDVKD. This CDR3 has 13 amino acids.

Points on this clonotype: This may stem from a read error, because a much larger clone lies one nucleotide away. V and J are TRBV12-3 or TRBV12-4 and TRBJ2-5; D is undetermined. TRBJ2-7 matches the DNA end more closely, so the J call is doubtful. This CDR3 is 14 amino acids long. CDR3 amino acids: CASSLGGPGCEQYF. CDR3 bases: TGTGCCAGCAGTTTAGGCGGCCCCGGTTGCGAGCAGTACTTC.

J is TRBJ2-7 and V is TRBV6-5, with TRBD2 as a possible D gene (5 bases). There are 13 residues in the CDR3. Germline CDR1 reads MNHEY; CDR2 reads SVGAGI. V was cut by 6 bases and J by 4 bases, with 13 bases left in between. This CDR3 is CASRSPTSYEQYF. In DNA form, the CDR3 reads TGTGCCAGCAGGTCCCCCACTAGTTACGAGCAGTACTTC.

The J gene is TRBJ2-5, the V gene TRBV20-1; 11 bases agree with TRBD2. With V trimmed by 6 bases and J by 4 bases, 10 bases remained unmatched. This CDR3 contains 15 residues. In germline, CDR1 is DFQATT, CDR2 SNEGSKA (reference sequence). The CDR3 coding sequence is TGCAGTGCCGGGAGTAGCGGGGGGGCCTCAGAGACCCAGTACTTC. It is translated as CSAGSSGGASETQYF.